The 10 T cell receptor beta chains below were found in one sample sequenced in a study of PD-1 blockade in classical Hodgkin lymphoma. Sequenced by immunoSEQ multiplex PCR; TCRdb stores in-frame clones only, minus some. The sample includes around 36,000 clones, around 90% of them seen just once. There was relapse after autologous stem cell transplantation in every patient, and there was variation in brentuximab vedotin exposure. Magnetic depletion of unwanted cells isolated CD4+ T cells from thawed PBMCs. This specimen was CD4+ T cells from blood, taken at baseline. Receptors were obtained from a human donor with classical Hodgkin lymphoma.

This clone was observed a handful of times. The chain combines TRBV19 with TRBJ2-7, with D unresolved. CDR3 length: 15 residues. The V end was cut by 4 bases, the J end by 1 base, with 14 bases between. The germline CDR1 and CDR2 sequences are LNHDA and SQIVND (reference sequence). The DNA for the CDR3 is TGTGCCAGTAGTAGATCGAGTAGGTTTTCCTACGAGCAGTACTTC. It encodes CASSRSSRFSYEQYF.

The genes are TRBV27 and TRBJ2-1; 11 nucleotides agree with TRBD2. Germline lookup yields CDR1 MNHEY and CDR2 SMNVEV (reference sequence). V gave up 6 bases and J gave up 6 bases; unmatched junction bases: 13. The CDR3 is made up of 17 amino acids. CDR3 coding DNA: TGTGCCAGCAGGGTACTAGCGGGGGACCTTCCGGGCAATGAGCAGTTCTTC. This encodes CASRVLAGDLPGNEQFF.

V and J are TRBV2 and TRBJ1-5; TRBD1 agrees at 7 bases. CDR3 length equals 15 residues. From germline, CDR1 is SNHLY and CDR2 FYNNEI. Trimming at V came to 4 bases and at J to 4 bases, leaving 7 bases not matched to a gene. CDR3 region: CASSVVAGGNQPQHF. The CDR3 DNA sequence: TGTGCCAGCAGTGTTGTTGCAGGGGGAAATCAGCCCCAGCATTTT.

V gene TRBV28 combines with J gene TRBJ2-7; 8 nucleotides align to TRBD1. Germline V gene data show CDR1 as MDHEN and CDR2 as SYDVKM. J gave up 9 bases and V 5 bases, and 15 bases lay outside the gene matches. The CDR3 covers 15 residues. As DNA, the CDR3 is TGTGCCAGCAGTCTGCCCGGGACAGGCCTTGGGGGGCAGTACTTC. Its protein product is CASSLPGTGLGGQYF.

This clone was detected only once. V and J are TRBV27 and TRBJ2-7; 7 bases fit TRBD1. The length of the CDR3 is 14 residues. V lost 5 bases to trimming and J lost 4 bases; unmatched junction nucleotides: 8. Germline CDR1 is MNHEY and CDR2 is SMNVEV (reference sequence). CDR3 sequence reads: CASSRQGMGYEQYF. Here the CDR3 DNA reads TGTGCCAGCAGTAGACAGGGAATGGGGTACGAGCAGTACTTC.

The chain links TRBV30 to TRBJ2-7; 10 bases agree with TRBD2. The CDR3 has 15 residues. The germline V gene has CDR1 GTSNPN and CDR2 SVGIG (reference sequence). V lost 3 bases, J lost 3 bases, and 8 bases stayed unmatched. This CDR3 is CAWSKGSGGYYEQYF. The CDR3 DNA reads as TGTGCCTGGAGCAAGGGTAGCGGGGGGTACTACGAGCAGTACTTC.

The chain links TRBV4-1 to TRBJ2-7, with a weak D call TRBD1 (7 bases). Germline-derived CDR1 and CDR2 are MGHRA and YSYEKL. The CDR3 consists of 17 residues. Trimming pared 2 bases from V and 3 bases from J, leaving 20 bases between. As DNA, the CDR3 is TGCGCCAGCAGCCAATTCTTCGACGGGGGACAGAACTACGAGCAGTACTTC. Its translation is CASSQFFDGGQNYEQYF.

The chain employs TRBV7-3 and TRBJ2-2, with D maybe TRBD1 (6 bases). V was pared by 5 bases and J by 6 bases, with 10 bases between. This CDR3 contains 13 residues. Germline-derived CDR1 and CDR2 are SGHTA and FQGTGA. The CDR3 loop is CASSHDRPGELFF. The CDR3 nucleotides read TGTGCCAGCAGCCACGACAGGCCCGGGGAGCTGTTTTTT.

The V call is TRBV5-1, the J call TRBJ1-4; TRBD1 matches 10 bases. Germline loops: CDR1 SGHRS, CDR2 YFSETQ. The CDR3 is 16 residues long. After removal of 4 bases from V and 7 bases from J, the junction contained 10 bases not matched to a gene. The CDR3 DNA reads TGCGCCAGCAGCCCCGGACGACAGGGGGCCGGTGAAAAACTGTTTTTT. It encodes CASSPGRQGAGEKLFF. The variable domain in full, completed from reference TRBV5-1 and TRBJ1-4, reads KAGVTQTPRYLIKTRGQQVTLSCSPISGHRSVSWYQQTPGQGLQFLFEYFSETQRNKGNFPGRFSGRQFSNSRSEMNVSTLELGDSALYLCASSPGRQGAGEKLFFGSGTQLSVL.

The V call is TRBV5-1, the J call TRBJ2-1, with a possible D match to TRBD2 (5 bases). Germline V gene sequence: CDR1 SGHRS, CDR2 YFSETQ. There are 15 residues in the CDR3. The V gene lost 0 bases and the J gene lost 3 bases, with 10 bases spanning the gap. The CDR3 DNA reads TGCGCCAGCAGCTTGGGGCTAGCAGTCTACAATGAGCAGTTCTTC. It encodes CASSLGLAVYNEQFF.